A selection of T cell receptor beta chains follows, all from one sample in a study of Ad26.COV2.S vaccination and SARS-CoV-2 variants. Sequencing used immunoSEQ multiplex PCR; TCRdb keeps in-frame clones, though not all of them. The sample has approximately 250,000 clones; roughly 89% are singletons. The material sequenced was peripheral blood, taken in a trial of Ad26.COV2.S vaccine versus placebo. These receptors came from a person aged 18-65 years who received the Ad26.COV2.S COVID-19 vaccine or a placebo. Each CDR3 is given with its conserved first and last residue. Each record gives: V gene, clone size, J gene, D gene, CDR3 protein, CDR3 DNA. The D gene is left open where the match is weak. Clone size is given for some rows only: seen once, a few or many times, or a class if the clone is expanded.

TRBV4-1	NA	TRBJ2-3	TRBD2	CASSHPTLAGGPINPDTQYF	TGCGCCAGCAGCCACCCGACACTAGCGGGGGGGCCAATAAACCCAGATACGCAGTATTTT
TRBV9	NA	TRBJ2-3	NA	CASSVGQGMGTDTQYF	TGTGCCAGCAGCGTAGGGCAGGGTATGGGTACAGATACGCAGTATTTT
TRBV11-2	NA	TRBJ1-1	TRBD1	CASSLGGGTNTEAFF	TGTGCCAGCAGCCTAGGGGGCGGGACGAACACTGAAGCTTTCTTT
TRBV9	NA	TRBJ2-3	TRBD2	CASSERSGGALTDTQYF	TGTGCCAGCAGCGAGAGGAGCGGGGGGGCTCTCACAGATACGCAGTATTTT
TRBV7-9	NA	TRBJ1-1	TRBD1	CASSRQGGNTEAFF	TGTGCCAGCAGCCGACAGGGAGGAAACACTGAAGCTTTCTTT
TRBV4-3	NA	TRBJ2-1	TRBD2	CASSQDRGDNEQFF	TGCGCCAGCAGCCAAGATCGGGGGGACAATGAGCAGTTCTTC
TRBV5-1	NA	TRBJ2-7	NA	CASSLEQGIYYEQYF	TGCGCCAGCAGCTTGGAACAGGGAATTTACTACGAGCAGTACTTC
TRBV6-1	NA	TRBJ2-3	TRBD2	CASSGGGLAGELDTQYF	TGTGCCAGCAGTGGGGGGGGACTAGCGGGAGAGTTAGATACGCAGTATTTT
TRBV19	NA	TRBJ2-1	TRBD2	CASSSRTSQLGNEQFF	TGTGCCAGTAGTTCAAGGACTAGCCAACTGGGGAATGAGCAGTTCTTC
TRBV7-9	NA	TRBJ1-1	NA	CASARDTEAFF	TGTGCCTCGGCCCGGGACACTGAAGCTTTCTTT
TRBV15	NA	TRBJ2-5	TRBD2	CATSRDLGLDAETQYF	TGTGCCACCAGCAGAGATCTGGGACTAGACGCGGAGACCCAGTACTTC
TRBV6-2/TRBV6-3	NA	TRBJ2-1	NA	CASSPGSLYNEQFF	TGTGCCAGCAGTCCGGGATCGCTATACAATGAGCAGTTCTTC
TRBV25-1	NA	TRBJ2-2	NA	CASSARNTGELFF	TGTGCCAGCAGTGCCAGGAACACCGGGGAGCTGTTTTTT
TRBV29-1	NA	TRBJ1-2	NA	CSVEDLAVYGYTF	TGCAGCGTTGAAGATTTAGCTGTCTATGGCTACACCTTC
TRBV19	NA	TRBJ1-4	NA	CASSRTREKLFF	TGTGCCAGTAGTAGGACCCGAGAAAAACTGTTTTTT
TRBV7-8	NA	TRBJ2-1	TRBD2	CASSSSSGSYYNEQFF	TGTGCCAGCAGTTCTTCTAGCGGGAGTTACTACAATGAGCAGTTCTTC
TRBV7-7	NA	TRBJ2-2	TRBD1	CASSPDRVNTGELFF	TGTGCTAGCAGTCCCGACAGGGTGAACACCGGGGAGCTGTTTTTT
TRBV19	once	TRBJ1-2	TRBD1	CASRQRQGYDYGYTF	TGTGCCAGTAGGCAAAGACAGGGGTATGACTATGGCTACACCTTC
TRBV19	NA	TRBJ2-1	TRBD1	CASSMRQGARYNEQFF	TGTGCCAGTAGTATGCGGCAGGGGGCGAGATACAATGAGCAGTTCTTC
TRBV4-1	NA	TRBJ2-3	NA	CASSHGLAFRTDTQYF	TGCGCCAGCAGCCACGGCCTAGCCTTCCGCACAGATACGCAGTATTTT
TRBV11-2	few	TRBJ2-3	NA	CASSLGGTQGTDTQYF	TGTGCCAGCAGCTTAGGTGGGACACAGGGCACAGATACGCAGTATTTT
TRBV5-4	few	TRBJ2-4	NA	CASSPFGRNQYF	TGTGCCAGCAGCCCCTTTGGGAGAAATCAGTACTTC
TRBV6-5	few	TRBJ2-2	TRBD2	CASKFSGQGTGELFF	TGTGCCAGCAAATTTAGCGGGCAGGGAACCGGGGAGCTGTTTTTT
TRBV5-6	NA	TRBJ1-1	NA	CASSLVPTEAFF	TGTGCCAGCAGCCTAGTACCCACTGAAGCTTTCTTT
TRBV12-3/TRBV12-4	NA	TRBJ2-3	NA	CASSLGSTDTQYF	TGTGCCAGCAGTTTGGGGAGCACAGATACGCAGTATTTT
TRBV7-2	NA	TRBJ1-4	NA	CASSTGPTDEKLFF	TGTGCCAGCAGCACCGGGCCGACCGATGAAAAACTGTTTTTT
TRBV6-6	NA	TRBJ2-2	NA	CASSYVKGNTGELFF	TGTGCCAGCAGTTACGTAAAGGGGAACACCGGGGAGCTGTTTTTT
TRBV28	NA	TRBJ1-2	TRBD1	CASSFLGQNNYGYTF	TGTGCCAGCAGTTTTCTGGGACAGAATAACTATGGCTACACCTTC
TRBV2	NA	TRBJ1-2	TRBD1	CASTPGTGPLGYTF	TGTGCCAGCACCCCCGGGACAGGGCCTCTTGGCTACACCTTC
TRBV5-1	NA	TRBJ2-3	NA	CASSFDSNTDTQYF	TGCGCCAGCAGTTTTGACAGCAACACAGATACGCAGTATTTT
TRBV4-3	NA	TRBJ1-6	NA	CASSPGRGGIGSPLHF	TGCGCCAGCAGCCCAGGACGCGGGGGGATTGGTTCACCCCTCCACTTT
TRBV11-1	NA	TRBJ2-5	NA	CASSLGVADKQETQYF	TGTGCCAGCAGCTTAGGGGTAGCGGATAAGCAAGAGACCCAGTACTTC
TRBV29-1	few	TRBJ2-3	TRBD2	CSVLTSGRYTSTDTQYF	TGCAGCGTTTTGACTAGCGGGCGATATACTAGCACAGATACGCAGTATTTT
TRBV14	NA	TRBJ2-1	TRBD1	CASSRDRVSWEQFF	TGTGCCAGCAGCCGGGACAGGGTCTCGTGGGAGCAGTTCTTC
TRBV7-6	NA	TRBJ2-3	TRBD2	CASSPRQGGRALADTQYF	TGTGCCAGCAGTCCTCGTCAGGGCGGGAGGGCCCTCGCAGATACGCAGTATTTT
TRBV27	few	TRBJ2-7	TRBD1	CASRPEGAYYEQYF	TGTGCCAGCAGACCCGAGGGGGCCTACTACGAGCAGTACTTC
TRBV3-1/TRBV3-2	NA	TRBJ2-7	NA	CASSQYSLQYF	TGTGCCAGCAGCCAATACAGCTTGCAGTACTTC
TRBV5-1	NA	TRBJ2-5	NA	CASSSGAVEETQYF	TGCGCCAGCAGCTCGGGAGCTGTTGAAGAGACCCAGTACTTC
TRBV14	NA	TRBJ2-3	TRBD1	CASSQGGRGQTDTQYF	TGTGCCAGCAGCCAAGGTGGCAGGGGGCAGACAGATACGCAGTATTTT
TRBV6-5	NA	TRBJ2-6	NA	CASLQRPGANVLTF	TGTGCCAGCCTTCAGAGGCCAGGGGCCAACGTCCTGACTTTC
TRBV11-3	NA	TRBJ2-3	NA	CASSENRVDTQYF	TGTGCCAGCAGCGAAAACAGGGTGGATACGCAGTATTTT
TRBV3-1/TRBV3-2	few	TRBJ1-1	NA	CASSQDGREAFF	TGTGCCAGCAGCCAAGATGGAAGGGAAGCTTTCTTT
TRBV3-1/TRBV3-2	few	TRBJ2-7	NA	CASSRQQGYEQYF	TGTGCCAGCAGCCGGCAGCAGGGCTACGAGCAGTACTTC
TRBV4-1	once	TRBJ2-5	NA	CASSQVGSRETQYF	TGCGCCAGCAGCCAAGTCGGGAGCAGGGAGACCCAGTACTTC
TRBV6-5	few	TRBJ1-1	NA	CASSSDGVTEAFF	TGTGCCAGCAGTTCGGACGGGGTCACTGAAGCTTTCTTT